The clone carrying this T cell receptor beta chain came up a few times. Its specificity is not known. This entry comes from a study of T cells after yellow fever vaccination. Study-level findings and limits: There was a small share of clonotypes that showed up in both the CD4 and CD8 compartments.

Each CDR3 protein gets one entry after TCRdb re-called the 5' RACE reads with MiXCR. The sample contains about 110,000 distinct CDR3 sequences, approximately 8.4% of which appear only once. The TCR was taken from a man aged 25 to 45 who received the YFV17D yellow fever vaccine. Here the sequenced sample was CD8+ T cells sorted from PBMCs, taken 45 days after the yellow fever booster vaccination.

DNA of the CDR3: TGTGCCAGCAGCTCCGACGTGTCGAGCTCCTACAATGAGCAGTTCTTC. Translating it yields CASSSDVSSSYNEQFF. V and J are TRBV11-2 and TRBJ2-1; the D is unclear. The CDR3 has 16 amino acids. The V end lost 4 bases, the J end lost 0 bases, and 13 bases lay between the germline ends. Germline CDR1 reads SGHAT; CDR2 reads FQNNGV.